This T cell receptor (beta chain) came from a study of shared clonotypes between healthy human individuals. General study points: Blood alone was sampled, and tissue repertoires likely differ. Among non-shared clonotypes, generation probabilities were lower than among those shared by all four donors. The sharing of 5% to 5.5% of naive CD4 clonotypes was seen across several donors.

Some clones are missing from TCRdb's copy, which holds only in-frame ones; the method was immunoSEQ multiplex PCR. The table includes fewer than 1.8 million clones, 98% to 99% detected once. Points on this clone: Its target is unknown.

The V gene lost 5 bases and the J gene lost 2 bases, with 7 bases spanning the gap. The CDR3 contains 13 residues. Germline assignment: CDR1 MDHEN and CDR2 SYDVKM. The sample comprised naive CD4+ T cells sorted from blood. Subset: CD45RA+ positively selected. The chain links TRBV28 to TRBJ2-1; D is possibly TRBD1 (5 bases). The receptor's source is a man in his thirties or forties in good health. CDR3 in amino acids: CASSTGTYNEQFF. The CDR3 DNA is TGTGCCAGCAGTACAGGTACCTACAATGAGCAGTTCTTC.